The 32 T cell receptor beta chains given below trace back to one sample, sequenced in a study of identical twins. TCRdb independently ran MiXCR on the 5' RACE reads; one entry per CDR3 protein. Of 200,000 to 300,000 distinct CDR3 sequences in the sample, roughly 7.5% are singletons; the top ten hold about 5.6%. These same records also appear under a second study, on yellow fever vaccine responses in identical twins.

The sample comprised CD8+ T cells sorted from blood. These TCRs come from a young woman in good health.

This clonotype was detected many times. Here the CDR3 DNA reads TGCAGCGTTGTGGGGCAGGTCGGTGGTTACGAGCAGTACTTC. Its protein product is CSVVGQVGGYEQYF. The V gene is TRBV29-1, the J gene TRBJ2-7, with a weak D call TRBD1 (5 bases). Germline V gene data show CDR1 as SQVTM and CDR2 as ANQGSEA. This CDR3 is 14 amino acids long. Trimming pared 4 bases from V and 4 bases from J, leaving 17 bases between.

The chain employs TRBV11-2 and TRBJ1-1; no reliable D call. The ends were cut back, 7 bases at V and 1 base at J, with 7 bases in the middle. The CDR3 totals 12 residues. Germline CDR1 SGHAT, CDR2 FQNNGV. The CDR3 nucleotides are TGTGCCAGCACTGACAAGAACACTGAAGCTTTCTTT. Its translation is CASTDKNTEAFF.

This clonotype came up many times. V gene TRBV12-3 or TRBV12-4 combines with J gene TRBJ1-2; D perhaps matches TRBD1 (5 bases). The CDR3 is made up of 13 amino acids. V was trimmed by 8 bases and J by 4 bases, leaving 14 bases between them. For the CDR3, the DNA is TGTGCCAGCGTAGGGAGGGGCAGCTATGGCTACACCTTC. Translation: CASVGRGSYGYTF.

This clonotype was picked up a small number of times. The chain joins TRBV27 to TRBJ1-6, with unresolved D. The V end lost 7 bases, the J end lost 3 bases, and 4 bases lay between the germline ends. The CDR3 sequence is 12 residues long. Per germline, CDR1 MNHEY and CDR2 SMNVEV (reference sequence). CDR3 nucleotide sequence: TGTGCCAGCACCAACTATAATTCACCCCTCCACTTT. Translation: CASTNYNSPLHF.

At least ten counts were recorded for this clonotype. V usage is TRBV7-9 and J usage is TRBJ2-3; 7 bases fit TRBD2. This CDR3 spans 14 amino acids. Trimming cost V 7 bases and J 5 bases; bases outside gene matches: 9. Looked up from germline, CDR1 is SEHNR and CDR2 is FQNEAQ (reference sequence). CDR3 DNA: TGTGCCAGCATCCGGACTAGGGCGGGAGATACGCAGTATTTT. Protein sequence: CASIRTRAGDTQYF.

The rearrangement links TRBV28 to TRBJ2-5; 10 nucleotides line up with TRBD2. CDR1 and CDR2 (germline): MDHEN, SYDVKM. The CDR3 is 14 residues long. With 6 bases clipped from V and 5 bases from J, the junction kept 6 bases outside the gene matches. The CDR3 region has the DNA TGTGCCAGCAGCACCACTAGCGGGATGGAGACCCAGTACTTC. Its translation is CASSTTSGMETQYF.

The table lists this clonotype with a few counts. The chain joins TRBV7-9 to TRBJ2-5; a weak D match, TRBD1 (6 bases). The CDR3 is 15 amino acids. Trimming took off 1 base at V and 3 bases at J, with 12 bases between the two ends. CDR1 and CDR2 from the germline V gene are SEHNR and FQNEAQ (reference sequence). DNA of the CDR3: TGTGCCAGCAGCTTAGGTCCACAGGGAGAAGAGACCCAGTACTTC. Translating it yields CASSLGPQGEETQYF.

This chain joins TRBV12-3 or TRBV12-4 and TRBJ2-1; possibly TRBD1 for D (6 bases). The CDR3 runs 12 residues. Between the trimmed V and J ends, which lost 5 bases and 9 bases, there was a span of 11 bases. CDR3 sequence: CASSLNRVEQFF. The CDR3 DNA is TGTGCCAGCAGTCTTAACAGGGTTGAGCAGTTCTTC.

The table lists this clonotype with a few counts. This rearrangement joins TRBV19 to TRBJ1-2; D uncertain. The CDR3 covers 10 residues. The V gene lost 5 bases and the J gene lost 7 bases, with 5 bases spanning the gap. Germline CDR1 LNHDA, CDR2 SQIVND (reference sequence). The DNA for the CDR3 is TGTGCCAGTAGTGGCTTTGGCTACACCTTC. Residues: CASSGFGYTF. Filled out from reference TRBV19 and TRBJ1-2, the complete variable domain reads DGGITQSPKYLFRKEGQNVTLSCEQNLNHDAMYWYRQDPGQGLRLIYYSQIVNDFQKGDIAEGYSVSREKKESFPLTVTSAQKNPTAFYLCASSGFGYTFGSGTRLTVV.

The rearrangement uses TRBV7-9 and TRBJ2-7; TRBD1 agrees at 7 bases. CDR1 and CDR2 from the germline V gene are SEHNR and FQNEAQ (reference sequence). The V segment lost 4 bases and the J segment 2 bases; nucleotides outside the gene matches: 14. This CDR3 is 17 amino acids long. In DNA, the CDR3 is TGTGCCAGCAGCTCCACCTCTGGACAGGCCCATACCTACGAGCAGTACTTC. Protein product: CASSSTSGQAHTYEQYF.

This clonotype was observed many times. The chain combines TRBV7-9 with TRBJ2-1; 8 bases are shared with TRBD2. The CDR3 consists of 17 residues. Per germline, CDR1 SEHNR and CDR2 FQNEAQ (reference sequence). V dropped 3 bases and J dropped 7; count of bases not matched to a gene: 14. This CDR3 reads CASSFADWRGVGNEQFF. CDR3 nucleotide sequence: TGTGCCAGCAGCTTTGCGGACTGGCGGGGGGTTGGAAATGAGCAGTTCTTC.

At least ten counts were recorded for this clonotype. This chain joins TRBV29-1 and TRBJ2-1; D gene unclear. Germline CDR1 SQVTM, CDR2 ANQGSEA. This CDR3 contains 12 residues. Between the trimmed V and J ends, which lost 7 bases and 5 bases, there was a span of 12 bases. The CDR3 sequence is CSAEDLNNEQFF. CDR3 DNA sequence: TGCAGCGCCGAAGATCTTAACAATGAGCAGTTCTTC.

V and J are TRBV12-3 or TRBV12-4 and TRBJ1-4; D possibly corresponds to TRBD1 (6 bases). The V end was cut by 0 bases, the J end by 5 bases, with 7 bases between. This CDR3 contains 14 residues. The CDR3 nucleotides are TGTGCCAGCAGTTTAGCGGGGGCCAATGAAAAACTGTTTTTT. Translation gives CASSLAGANEKLFF.

The V and J genes are TRBV11-2 and TRBJ2-1; possibly TRBD1 or TRBD2 for D (5 bases each). This CDR3 is built from 12 residues. Germline CDR1 and CDR2: SGHAT and FQNNGV. Trimming pared 6 bases from V and 14 bases from J, leaving 17 bases between. In DNA form, the CDR3 reads TGTGCCAGCAGTAACGTCGGAGGCAGGGAGTTCTTC. Translation gives CASSNVGGREFF.

This clonotype was seen repeatedly, ten times or more. This chain links TRBV7-9 with TRBJ1-2, with D tentatively TRBD1 (5 bases). Between the trimmed V and J ends, which lost 3 bases and 3 bases, there was a span of 8 bases. Germline V lookup: CDR1 SEHNR, CDR2 FQNEAQ (reference sequence). The CDR3 has 13 residues. CDR3 region: CASSFREYYGYTF. DNA for the CDR3: TGTGCCAGCAGCTTCAGGGAATACTATGGCTACACCTTC.

The table lists this clonotype with a few counts. The V and J genes are TRBV20-1 and TRBJ2-7, with 9 bases lining up with TRBD2. The germline CDR1 and CDR2 sequences are DFQATT and SNEGSKA (reference sequence). With V trimmed by 4 bases and J by 4 bases, 8 bases remained unmatched. This CDR3 is built from 14 residues. Here the CDR3 DNA reads TGCAGTGCTAAAACTGAAGCGGGAGGTTACGAGCAGTACTTC. It specifies CSAKTEAGGYEQYF.

This clonotype was observed a handful of times. The genes are TRBV20-1 and TRBJ2-3; weak D call: TRBD2 (5 bases). With 0 bases removed from V and 1 base from J, the gap between germline ends came to 5 bases. Germline V gene data show CDR1 as DFQATT and CDR2 as SNEGSKA (reference sequence). The CDR3 is 13 residues long. The CDR3 bases are TGCAGTGCTAGAGAGCGGGGCACAGATACGCAGTATTTT. It encodes CSARERGTDTQYF.

The chain joins TRBV20-1 to TRBJ2-3; TRBD1 matches 8 bases. CDR3 length: 16 residues. V was pared by 0 bases and J by 1 base, with 6 bases of the junction left unmatched. Per germline, CDR1 DFQATT and CDR2 SNEGSKA (reference sequence). The chain's CDR3 is CSARDRGPGGTDTQYF. CDR3 bases: TGCAGTGCTAGAGACAGGGGGCCTGGGGGCACAGATACGCAGTATTTT.

The chain employs TRBV2 and TRBJ2-7; 13 nucleotides line up with TRBD2. The CDR3 contains 14 residues. The J segment lost 7 bases and the V segment lost 7 bases, leaving 7 bases of the junction unmatched. Germline CDR1 SNHLY, CDR2 FYNNEI. The CDR3 is CASIGLAGDGEQYF. As DNA, the CDR3 is TGTGCCAGCATCGGACTAGCGGGAGACGGTGAGCAGTACTTC. The variable domain in full, with the rest retrieved from reference TRBV2 and TRBJ2-7, is EPEVTQTPSHQVTQMGQEVILRCVPISNHLYFYWYRQILGQKVEFLVSFYNNEISEKSEIFDDQFSVERPDGSNFTLKIRSTKLEDSAMYFCASIGLAGDGEQYFGPGTRLTVT.

This clonotype was detected a few times. The gene calls are TRBV9 and TRBJ2-3; 7 bases align to TRBD2. Losses at the gene ends were 4 bases for V and 1 base for J; bases not matched to a gene: 6. This CDR3 is built from 15 residues. Looked up from germline, CDR1 is SGDLS and CDR2 is YYNGEE. CDR3 amino acids: CASSPWGGGTDTQYF. The CDR3 region has the DNA TGTGCCAGCAGCCCGTGGGGGGGGGGCACAGATACGCAGTATTTT. The complete variable domain, with remaining parts taken from reference TRBV9 and TRBJ2-3, reads DSGVTQTPKHLITATGQRVTLRCSPRSGDLSVYWYQQSLDQGLQFLIQYYNGEERAKGNILERFSAQQFPDLHSELNLSSLELGDSALYFCASSPWGGGTDTQYFGPGTRLTVL.

In its sample, this clonotype was seen many times. This rearrangement joins TRBV12-3 or TRBV12-4 to TRBJ1-1; 9 nucleotides line up with TRBD1. V was clipped by 5 bases and J by 4 bases; unmatched bases: 5. The CDR3 totals 14 residues. The CDR3 reads CASSPGTGTTEAFF. DNA for the CDR3: TGTGCCAGCAGTCCCGGGACAGGGACCACTGAAGCTTTCTTT.

A note on this clonotype: Relative to the germline gene, one junction end is altered; a read error may explain this. The J gene is TRBJ2-1, the V gene TRBV7-3, with a tentative D call TRBD2 (8 bases). The CDR3 has 12 amino acids. Germline V gene lookup returns CDR1 SGHTA and CDR2 FQGTGA. The CDR3 here is CASSSPGGDRIF. The CDR3 DNA reads TGTGCCAGCAGCTCCCCGGGGGGGGACAGAATCTTC. Filled out from reference TRBV7-3 and TRBJ2-1, the complete variable domain reads GAGVSQTPSNKVTEKGKYVELRCDPISGHTALYWYRQSLGQGPEFLIYFQGTGAADDSGLPNDRFFAVRPEGSVSTLKIQRTERGDSAVYLCASSSPGGDRIFGPGTRLTVL.

This clonotype was seen ten or more times. V is TRBV4-1 and J is TRBJ1-1; D remains ambiguous. Per germline, CDR1 MGHRA and CDR2 YSYEKL. CDR3 length: 15 amino acids. The V gene lost 4 bases and the J gene lost 0 bases, with 12 bases spanning the gap. CDR3 protein: CASSLDRTMNTEAFF. The CDR3 nucleotides are TGCGCCAGCAGCCTAGACCGAACGATGAACACTGAAGCTTTCTTT.

In its sample, this clonotype was seen many times. The chain couples TRBV28 to TRBJ1-2; TRBD1 is a possible D gene (6 bases). Germline V gives CDR1 MDHEN, CDR2 SYDVKM. This CDR3 comprises 14 residues. The V and J ends lost 1 base and 4 bases respectively, with 10 bases between them. This chain's CDR3 is CASSLSRRGYGYTF. CDR3 coding DNA: TGTGCCAGCAGTTTATCACGCAGGGGCTATGGCTACACCTTC.

The chain couples TRBV25-1 to TRBJ2-1; 10 nucleotides agree with TRBD2. V lost 8 bases to trimming and J lost 7 bases; unmatched junction nucleotides: 8. Germline CDR1 is MGHDK and CDR2 is SYGVNS. This CDR3 is 14 amino acids long. This CDR3 reads CASRAGGPNNEQFF. As DNA, the CDR3 is TGTGCCAGCCGAGCGGGGGGGCCGAATAATGAGCAGTTCTTC.

This clonotype was seen ten or more times. The chain employs TRBV5-5 and TRBJ2-2; D is undetermined. Germline CDR1 SGHKS, CDR2 YYEKEE (reference sequence). V shed 2 bases and J shed 7 bases, with 12 bases lying between them. The CDR3 has 14 amino acids. CDR3 sequence reads: CASSLISASGELFF. Here the CDR3 DNA reads TGTGCCAGCAGCTTAATCAGCGCAAGCGGGGAGCTGTTTTTT.

DNA of the CDR3: TGCGCCAGCAGCCAAAAGACAGGGAGCTCCTACGAGCAGTACTTC. As protein: CASSQKTGSSYEQYF. This chain links TRBV4-1 with TRBJ2-7; TRBD1 matches at 7 bases. The V gene end was trimmed by 2 bases and the J gene end by 0 bases; junction bases not matched to a gene: 4. The CDR3 has 15 residues. Germline lookup yields CDR1 MGHRA and CDR2 YSYEKL.

The sample holds a few counts of this clonotype. The chain is built from TRBV9 and TRBJ2-1, with TRBD2 matching 15 bases. Germline lookup yields CDR1 SGDLS and CDR2 YYNGEE. The CDR3 covers 19 residues. V gave up 4 bases and J gave up 1 base; unmatched junction bases: 9. CDR3 residues: CASSPRTSGRAGSYNEQFF. In DNA form, the CDR3 reads TGTGCCAGCAGCCCCCGGACTAGCGGGAGGGCCGGGTCCTACAATGAGCAGTTCTTC.

The chain joins TRBV20-1 to TRBJ2-1; D is ambiguous. The CDR3 is 14 amino acids. CDR1 is DFQATT, CDR2 SNEGSKA, per germline (reference sequence). V lost 3 bases, J lost 4 bases, and 13 bases lay in between. CDR3 amino acids: CSASGLVSYNEQFF. CDR3 bases: TGCAGTGCTAGCGGGTTAGTTTCTTACAATGAGCAGTTCTTC.

This clonotype has only a few counts. CDR3 residues: CASSLVGGIYGYTF. The CDR3 DNA reads as TGTGCCAGCAGCTTAGTCGGAGGGATCTATGGCTACACCTTC. V and J are TRBV7-9 and TRBJ1-2; D gene unclear. Germline V CDR1 and CDR2: SEHNR, FQNEAQ (reference sequence). The length of the CDR3 is 14 residues. Deletions cut 1 base from V and 4 bases from J, with 10 bases between.

This clonotype was recorded at least ten times. The chain combines TRBV2 with TRBJ2-1; D unclear. CDR3 size: 12 residues. With 2 bases removed from V and 16 bases from J, the gap between germline ends came to 15 bases. Germline values: CDR1 SNHLY, CDR2 FYNNEI. The CDR3 nucleotides read TGTGCCAGCAGTGAATCTTGGGGTACTCTATTCTTC. Translating it yields CASSESWGTLFF.

This clonotype showed up many times. The V call is TRBV6-1, the J call TRBJ2-6; no clear D. V was cut by 8 bases and J by 1 base, with 15 bases left in between. From germline, CDR1 is MNHNS and CDR2 SASEGT. The CDR3 totals 16 residues. The CDR3 protein is CASPAGVISGANVLTF. The DNA of the CDR3 is TGTGCCAGCCCGGCAGGCGTCATTTCTGGGGCCAACGTCCTGACTTTC.